The clone carrying this TCR beta chain is a singleton in its sample. This specimen belongs to a study of T cell changes during pregnancy in multiple sclerosis. Germline V gives CDR1 WSHSY, CDR2 SAAADI. With 8 bases clipped from V and 5 bases from J, the junction kept 5 bases outside the gene matches. This CDR3 comprises 12 residues. The method was immunoSEQ multiplex PCR; TCRdb's version includes in-frame clones alone and lacks a portion of them. The sample records tens of thousands of clones, under 95% being singletons. J is TRBJ2-7 and V is TRBV10-2; 8 bases fit TRBD1. The material sequenced was CD4+ T cells from peripheral blood mononuclear cells, taken before pregnancy. The clonotype comes from a female donor with multiple sclerosis, enrolled in a pregnancy study. The CDR3 here is CASCQGANEQYF. CDR3 in DNA: TGCGCCAGCTGCCAGGGGGCCAACGAGCAGTACTTC.